These T cell receptor beta chains were read from a single sample in a study of blood T cell repertoires in COVID-19. TCRdb keeps only in-frame clones here, not all; method: immunoSEQ multiplex PCR. The sample gives about 240,000 clones, roughly 90% of which show up once; about 9.3% is in the top ten. The sequencing input was PBMCs or T cells enriched from blood (not recorded which). The receptors derive from a man aged 35 to 55 who had recovered from COVID-19. Each CDR3 is given with its conserved first and last residue. The order of the fields is clone size, V gene, J gene, D gene, CDR3 DNA, CDR3 protein. D genes are given only for firm matches. A clone size is listed for some rows: how often the clone was seen (once, few, many), or a class if it is expanded.

clone size: NA
V gene: TRBV4-1
J gene: TRBJ2-5
D gene: TRBD2
CDR3 DNA: TGCGCCAGCAGCCAACGACTAGCGGGAGTGGGAACAAAAGAGACCCAGTACTTC
CDR3 protein: CASSQRLAGVGTKETQYF

clone size: NA
V gene: TRBV20-1
J gene: TRBJ2-7
D gene: NA
CDR3 DNA: TGCAGTGCTAGAGCAGGGGTCGAGCAGTACTTC
CDR3 protein: CSARAGVEQYF

clone size: NA
V gene: TRBV2
J gene: TRBJ2-7
D gene: NA
CDR3 DNA: TGTGCCAGAACAAAGGACTTGCGGGACTCCTACGAGCAGTACTTC
CDR3 protein: CARTKDLRDSYEQYF

clone size: NA
V gene: TRBV4-1
J gene: TRBJ1-5
D gene: TRBD1
CDR3 DNA: TGCGCCAGCAGCCGAGCTGACAGGGATATCTATCAGCCCCAGCATTTT
CDR3 protein: CASSRADRDIYQPQHF

clone size: NA
V gene: TRBV5-1
J gene: TRBJ2-5
D gene: NA
CDR3 DNA: TGCGCCAGCAGCCCTTTAGACAGTATGGAAGAGACCCAGTACTTC
CDR3 protein: CASSPLDSMEETQYF

clone size: NA
V gene: TRBV28
J gene: TRBJ2-1
D gene: TRBD1
CDR3 DNA: TGTGCCAGCAGTTCGCCCGGGACAGGGGCATACAATGAGCAGTTCTTC
CDR3 protein: CASSSPGTGAYNEQFF

clone size: NA
V gene: TRBV14
J gene: TRBJ2-1
D gene: NA
CDR3 DNA: TGTGCCAGCAGCTACAATCTCAGGACCGGAGGAACCTACAATGAGCAGTTCTTC
CDR3 protein: CASSYNLRTGGTYNEQFF

clone size: NA
V gene: TRBV5-6
J gene: TRBJ1-3
D gene: TRBD1
CDR3 DNA: TGTGCCAGCAGCATGGGACAGGGATTCTCTGGAAACACCATATATTTT
CDR3 protein: CASSMGQGFSGNTIYF

clone size: NA
V gene: TRBV2
J gene: TRBJ2-7
D gene: NA
CDR3 DNA: TGTGCCAGCAGTAGGGGTTACGAGCAGTACTTC
CDR3 protein: CASSRGYEQYF

clone size: NA
V gene: TRBV12-5
J gene: TRBJ1-2
D gene: TRBD1
CDR3 DNA: TGTGCTAGTGGTTTGTCGACCTTCCTGGGACAGGACTATGGCTACACCTTC
CDR3 protein: CASGLSTFLGQDYGYTF

clone size: NA
V gene: TRBV28
J gene: TRBJ1-2
D gene: NA
CDR3 DNA: TGTGCCAGCAGTTTAAGCGCTTCTGACGTTTATGGCTACACCTTC
CDR3 protein: CASSLSASDVYGYTF

clone size: NA
V gene: TRBV19
J gene: TRBJ1-3
D gene: NA
CDR3 DNA: TGTGCCAGTAGTATCGGCCAACACGGCGCAGGGGCTGGAAACACCATATATTTT
CDR3 protein: CASSIGQHGAGAGNTIYF

clone size: NA
V gene: TRBV3-1/TRBV3-2
J gene: TRBJ2-3
D gene: NA
CDR3 DNA: TGTGCCAGCAGGGACTCCGGGCCTAATACGCAGTATTTT
CDR3 protein: CASRDSGPNTQYF

clone size: NA
V gene: TRBV24-1
J gene: TRBJ2-5
D gene: TRBD2
CDR3 DNA: TGTGCCACCAGGGAGACTAGCGGGAGGGAGACCCAGTACTTC
CDR3 protein: CATRETSGRETQYF

clone size: NA
V gene: TRBV6-4
J gene: TRBJ1-5
D gene: NA
CDR3 DNA: TGTGCCAGCAGTGACCCCCCAGGGGCAAGCAATCAGCCCCAGCATTTT
CDR3 protein: CASSDPPGASNQPQHF

clone size: NA
V gene: TRBV27
J gene: TRBJ2-1
D gene: NA
CDR3 DNA: TGTGCCAGCAGCCGCGAGGTAGCTCCAAGAAATGAGCAGTTCTTC
CDR3 protein: CASSREVAPRNEQFF

clone size: few
V gene: TRBV19
J gene: TRBJ1-2
D gene: NA
CDR3 DNA: TGTGCCAGCGCCGTACAGGGAGTGGATGGCTACACCTTC
CDR3 protein: CASAVQGVDGYTF

clone size: NA
V gene: TRBV3-1/TRBV3-2
J gene: TRBJ2-3
D gene: NA
CDR3 DNA: TGTGCCAGCAGCCAAGCGTCTACCACCACAGATACGCAGTATTTT
CDR3 protein: CASSQASTTTDTQYF

clone size: NA
V gene: TRBV24-1
J gene: TRBJ2-5
D gene: TRBD1
CDR3 DNA: TGTGCCACCAGTGATTTGGGCTCTCCTTACGACAGGGTCAGGGAGACCCAGTACTTC
CDR3 protein: CATSDLGSPYDRVRETQYF

clone size: NA
V gene: TRBV6-5
J gene: TRBJ1-1
D gene: TRBD1
CDR3 DNA: TGTGCCAGCAGCGGGACAGCCCCTTTGAACACTGAAGCTTTCTTT
CDR3 protein: CASSGTAPLNTEAFF

clone size: NA
V gene: TRBV28
J gene: TRBJ2-5
D gene: TRBD2
CDR3 DNA: TGTGCCAGCAGTTTCGGGACTAGCGGAAGTCAAGAGACCCAGTACTTC
CDR3 protein: CASSFGTSGSQETQYF

clone size: NA
V gene: TRBV7-3
J gene: TRBJ2-1
D gene: NA
CDR3 DNA: TGTGCCAGCAGCTTATCGGTTGCACAGTTAAACAATGAGCAGTTCTTC
CDR3 protein: CASSLSVAQLNNEQFF

clone size: NA
V gene: TRBV5-1
J gene: TRBJ1-1
D gene: TRBD1
CDR3 DNA: TGCGCCAGCAGCTCTTTGACAGGGGAGGGCACTGAAGCTTTCTTT
CDR3 protein: CASSSLTGEGTEAFF

clone size: once
V gene: TRBV29-1
J gene: TRBJ2-7
D gene: TRBD2
CDR3 DNA: TGCAGCGTGGGGACTAGCGGGTCCTACGAGCAGTACTTC
CDR3 protein: CSVGTSGSYEQYF

clone size: NA
V gene: TRBV10-3
J gene: TRBJ2-7
D gene: NA
CDR3 DNA: TGTGCCATCAGTGAAGTTGCGGGTGTGTCCTACGAGCAGTACTTC
CDR3 protein: CAISEVAGVSYEQYF

clone size: NA
V gene: TRBV7-9
J gene: TRBJ2-7
D gene: NA
CDR3 DNA: TGTGCCAGCAGTTCCCGACAGGCTAACTCCTACGAGCAGTACTTC
CDR3 protein: CASSSRQANSYEQYF

clone size: NA
V gene: TRBV11-2
J gene: TRBJ2-2
D gene: NA
CDR3 DNA: TGTGCCAGCAGCACCACTTTCGGGACATTTTCATCCGGGGAGCTGTTTTTT
CDR3 protein: CASSTTFGTFSSGELFF

clone size: few
V gene: TRBV7-2
J gene: TRBJ2-1
D gene: NA
CDR3 DNA: TGTGCCAGCAGCTTAGCAGCGGACAATGAGCAGTTCTTC
CDR3 protein: CASSLAADNEQFF

clone size: NA
V gene: TRBV18
J gene: TRBJ1-5
D gene: NA
CDR3 DNA: TGTGCCAGCTCACGACTAGAGAGCAATCAGCCCCAGCATTTT
CDR3 protein: CASSRLESNQPQHF

clone size: NA
V gene: TRBV18
J gene: TRBJ2-1
D gene: TRBD1
CDR3 DNA: TGTGCCAGCTCACCAGGACAGGGCGATGAGCAGTTCTTC
CDR3 protein: CASSPGQGDEQFF

clone size: NA
V gene: TRBV19
J gene: TRBJ2-3
D gene: NA
CDR3 DNA: TGTGCCAGTAGTACCCCAGGACACCCGAAGAGCACAGATACGCAGTATTTT
CDR3 protein: CASSTPGHPKSTDTQYF

clone size: NA
V gene: TRBV15
J gene: TRBJ1-1
D gene: NA
CDR3 DNA: TGTGCCACCAGCAGAGTAGGGGGGGTCATGAACACTGAAGCTTTCTTT
CDR3 protein: CATSRVGGVMNTEAFF

clone size: NA
V gene: TRBV19
J gene: TRBJ2-3
D gene: NA
CDR3 DNA: TGTGCCAGCTACGCCGGGCCGAGGGCCACAGATACGCAGTATTTT
CDR3 protein: CASYAGPRATDTQYF

clone size: NA
V gene: TRBV7-9
J gene: TRBJ1-2
D gene: TRBD1
CDR3 DNA: TGTGCCAGCAGCGAGGGACAGGGTTCTTACTATGGCTACACCTTC
CDR3 protein: CASSEGQGSYYGYTF

clone size: once
V gene: TRBV5-6
J gene: TRBJ2-7
D gene: NA
CDR3 DNA: TGTGCCAGCAGCCAGGGTTACGAGCAGTACTTC
CDR3 protein: CASSQGYEQYF

clone size: NA
V gene: TRBV11-3
J gene: TRBJ2-5
D gene: TRBD2
CDR3 DNA: TGTGCCAGCAGCTTAGTGTCGTTGCGGGGGGGCCCTGTGACCCAGTACTTC
CDR3 protein: CASSLVSLRGGPVTQYF

clone size: few
V gene: TRBV7-9
J gene: TRBJ1-1
D gene: NA
CDR3 DNA: TGTGCCAGCAGCCCTACGGGAGGAACTGAAGCTTTCTTT
CDR3 protein: CASSPTGGTEAFF

clone size: NA
V gene: TRBV11-3
J gene: TRBJ1-1
D gene: NA
CDR3 DNA: TGTGCCAGCAGCTTTGGGGGCGGTGGCACTGAAGCTTTCTTT
CDR3 protein: CASSFGGGGTEAFF

clone size: once
V gene: TRBV7-2
J gene: TRBJ1-3
D gene: NA
CDR3 DNA: TGTGCCAGCAGCTTAATCGGGGACAAAACTGGAAACACCATATATTTT
CDR3 protein: CASSLIGDKTGNTIYF

clone size: NA
V gene: TRBV12-3/TRBV12-4
J gene: TRBJ1-2
D gene: NA
CDR3 DNA: TGTGCCAGCAGTTTAGGCAGGGACTATGGCTACACCTTC
CDR3 protein: CASSLGRDYGYTF

clone size: once
V gene: TRBV2
J gene: TRBJ1-4
D gene: TRBD1
CDR3 DNA: TGTGCCAGCCTACAGGGGGCCGGGGAAAAACTGTTTTTT
CDR3 protein: CASLQGAGEKLFF

clone size: NA
V gene: TRBV7-3
J gene: TRBJ2-3
D gene: TRBD2
CDR3 DNA: TGTGCCAGCAGCCCGACAACGACTAGCGGGGGGTCAGATACGCAGTATTTT
CDR3 protein: CASSPTTTSGGSDTQYF

clone size: once
V gene: TRBV6-5
J gene: TRBJ1-6
D gene: TRBD1
CDR3 DNA: TGTGCCAGCAGTTACTCCCTGACAGGGGGGAATTCACCCCTCCACTTT
CDR3 protein: CASSYSLTGGNSPLHF

clone size: NA
V gene: TRBV18
J gene: TRBJ2-1
D gene: NA
CDR3 DNA: TGTGCCAGCTCACCACGGGGACAGTTAGCGGTACCCTCCTACAATGAGCAGTTCTTC
CDR3 protein: CASSPRGQLAVPSYNEQFF

clone size: NA
V gene: TRBV4-1
J gene: TRBJ2-1
D gene: NA
CDR3 DNA: TGCGCCAGCAGCCAAGAGTGGTTTAGCTCCTACAATGAGCAGTTCTTC
CDR3 protein: CASSQEWFSSYNEQFF

clone size: NA
V gene: TRBV11-2
J gene: TRBJ1-1
D gene: NA
CDR3 DNA: TGTGCCAGCAGCTTTCAGGGCACTGAAGCTTTCTTT
CDR3 protein: CASSFQGTEAFF

clone size: many
V gene: TRBV2
J gene: TRBJ2-7
D gene: TRBD1
CDR3 DNA: TGTGCCAGCCAAAGGACAGGGGGCTACGAGCAGTACTTC
CDR3 protein: CASQRTGGYEQYF

clone size: few
V gene: TRBV2
J gene: TRBJ2-1
D gene: NA
CDR3 DNA: TGTGCCAGCAGTGAACAGGTGATTAGCTCCTACAATGAGCAGTTCTTC
CDR3 protein: CASSEQVISSYNEQFF

clone size: NA
V gene: TRBV28
J gene: TRBJ2-7
D gene: TRBD2
CDR3 DNA: TGTGCCAGCAGTTTGTTCACTAGCGGTACCTACGAGCAGTACTTC
CDR3 protein: CASSLFTSGTYEQYF